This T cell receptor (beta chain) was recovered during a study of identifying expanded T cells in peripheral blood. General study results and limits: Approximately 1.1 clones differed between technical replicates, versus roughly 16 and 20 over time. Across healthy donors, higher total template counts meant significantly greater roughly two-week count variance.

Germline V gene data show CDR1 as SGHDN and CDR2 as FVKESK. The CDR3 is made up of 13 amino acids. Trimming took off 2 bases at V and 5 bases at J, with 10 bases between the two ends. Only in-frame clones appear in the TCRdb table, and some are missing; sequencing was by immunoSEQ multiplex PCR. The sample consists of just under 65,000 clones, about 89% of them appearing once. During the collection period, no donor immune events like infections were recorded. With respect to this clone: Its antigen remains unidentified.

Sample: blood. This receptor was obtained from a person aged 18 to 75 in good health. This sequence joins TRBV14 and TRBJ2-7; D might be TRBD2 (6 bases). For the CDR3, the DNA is TGTGCCAGCAGCCAAACGCTAGCGAACGAGCAGTACTTC. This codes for CASSQTLANEQYF.